This T cell receptor beta chain is drawn from a study of blood T cell repertoires in COVID-19. Per the original methods: The authors estimated nucleated cell counts from reference gene primer amplification. TCRdb's table, derived via immunoSEQ multiplex PCR, lists solely in-frame clones and lacks some. For V, J and clone size, that table is used; D and trimming come from the DNA. The data hold about 190,000 clones, with about nine tenths observed a single time. J lost 1 base, V lost 3 bases, and 0 bases had no gene match. The CDR3 is made up of 14 amino acids. In germline, CDR1 is KGHSH, CDR2 LQKENI. The receptor was isolated from a man between 40 and 49 years old with acute or convalescent COVID-19. The sequencing sample was made of peripheral blood. The chain has TRBV18 and TRBJ2-3; TRBD1 matches 8 bases. The CDR3: CASSPGQGTDTQYF. CDR3 bases: TGTGCCAGCTCACCGGGACAGGGCACAGATACGCAGTATTTT.